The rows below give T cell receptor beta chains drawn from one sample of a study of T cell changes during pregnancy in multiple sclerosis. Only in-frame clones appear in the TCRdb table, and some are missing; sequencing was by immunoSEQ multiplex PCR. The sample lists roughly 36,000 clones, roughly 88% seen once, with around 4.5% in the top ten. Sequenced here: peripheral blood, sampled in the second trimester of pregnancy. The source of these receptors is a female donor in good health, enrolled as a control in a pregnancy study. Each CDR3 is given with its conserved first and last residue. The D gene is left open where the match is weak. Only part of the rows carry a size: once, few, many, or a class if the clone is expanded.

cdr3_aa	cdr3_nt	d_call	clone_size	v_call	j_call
CASSYNRDSGYEQYF	TGTGCCAGCAGCTATAACCGGGACAGTGGCTACGAGCAGTACTTC	TRBD1	-	TRBV7-2	TRBJ2-7
CASSVPSGSGYTGELFF	TGTGCCAGCAGCGTACCCAGCGGGAGTGGGTACACCGGGGAGCTGTTTTTT	TRBD2	-	TRBV9	TRBJ2-2
CSVDVTGISYEQYF	TGCAGCGTTGACGTGACAGGGATATCCTACGAGCAGTACTTC	TRBD1	-	TRBV29-1	TRBJ2-7
CSGGQGASEQFF	TGCAGCGGCGGACAGGGGGCTAGCGAGCAGTTCTTC	TRBD1	once	TRBV29-1	TRBJ2-1
CASSFSGVSSYEQYF	TGTGCCAGCAGCTTCAGCGGGGTATCCTCCTACGAGCAGTACTTC	TRBD2	once	TRBV7-8	TRBJ2-7
CASSVEAEGPYEQYF	TGTGCCAGCAGTGTCGAAGCGGAGGGCCCCTACGAGCAGTACTTC	-	-	TRBV6-4	TRBJ2-7
CASSPGTLGYEQYF	TGTGCCAGCTCACCCGGGACTCTTGGCTACGAGCAGTACTTC	-	-	TRBV18	TRBJ2-7
CASSLRQGATNEKLFF	TGTGCCAGCAGCTTAAGACAGGGGGCAACTAATGAAAAACTGTTTTTT	TRBD1	-	TRBV5-4	TRBJ1-4
CASSEPLAPLVSSYEQYF	TGTGCCAGCAGTGAACCGCTAGCCCCCCTAGTGAGCTCCTACGAGCAGTACTTC	-	-	TRBV2	TRBJ2-7
CASSEGQGFGNTIYF	TGTGCCAGCAGCGAGGGACAGGGGTTCGGAAACACCATATATTTT	TRBD1	-	TRBV9	TRBJ1-3
CAWSARGLTGQPQHF	TGTGCCTGGAGTGCCAGGGGGCTAACCGGGCAGCCCCAGCATTTT	TRBD1	-	TRBV30	TRBJ1-5